A selection of T cell receptor beta chains follows, all from one sample in a study of response to subunit inactivated influenza vaccine. TCRdb ran MiXCR on the RT-PCR reads and lists one entry per CDR3 protein. The sample contains hundreds of thousands of distinct CDR3 sequences, 15% to 20% of which appear only once. Sample: CD4+ T cells sorted from PBMCs, taken around 25 months after vaccination. The source is a man in his fifties or sixties who received an inactivated influenza vaccine. Each CDR3 is given with its conserved first and last residue. The order of the fields is V gene, clone size, D gene, J gene, CDR3 protein, CDR3 DNA. D genes are given only for firm matches. Rows give clone size only sometimes, using once, few, many, or a class for an expanded clone.

v_gene: TRBV5-1
abundance: many
d_gene: NA
j_gene: TRBJ2-3
CDR3aa: CASSLRTNTDTQYF
CDR3nt: TGCGCCAGCAGCTTGCGAACCAACACAGATACGCAGTATTTT

v_gene: TRBV7-9
abundance: NA
d_gene: TRBD2
j_gene: TRBJ2-5
CDR3aa: CASSLGWRGTQETQYF
CDR3nt: TGTGCCAGCAGCTTAGGATGGCGGGGGACCCAAGAGACCCAGTACTTC

v_gene: TRBV4-1
abundance: few
d_gene: NA
j_gene: TRBJ1-4
CDR3aa: CASSQVTLFPGANEKLFF
CDR3nt: TGCGCCAGCAGCCAAGTTACCTTATTTCCCGGGGCTAATGAAAAACTGTTTTTT

v_gene: TRBV5-1
abundance: NA
d_gene: NA
j_gene: TRBJ2-3
CDR3aa: CASSTGTNPPDTQYF
CDR3nt: TGCGCCAGCAGCACCGGGACCAATCCCCCGGACACGCAGTATTTT

v_gene: TRBV24-1
abundance: NA
d_gene: TRBD2
j_gene: TRBJ2-1
CDR3aa: CATSDFGREVDEQFF
CDR3nt: TGTGCCACCAGTGATTTCGGGCGGGAGGTCGATGAGCAGTTCTTC

v_gene: TRBV2
abundance: NA
d_gene: NA
j_gene: TRBJ2-7
CDR3aa: CASRRPGTPNYEQYF
CDR3nt: TGTGCCAGCAGGCGCCCCGGGACACCGAACTACGAGCAGTACTTC

v_gene: TRBV10-3
abundance: NA
d_gene: NA
j_gene: TRBJ2-3
CDR3aa: CAISGDPDTQYF
CDR3nt: TGTGCCATCAGTGGGGACCCAGATACGCAGTATTTT

v_gene: TRBV15
abundance: NA
d_gene: NA
j_gene: TRBJ2-7
CDR3aa: CATSAQDSTRQYF
CDR3nt: TGTGCCACCAGCGCTCAGGATTCTACGAGGCAGTACTTC

v_gene: TRBV20-1
abundance: few
d_gene: NA
j_gene: TRBJ2-7
CDR3aa: CSATLFLAGEQYF
CDR3nt: TGCAGTGCGACTCTGTTCCTAGCAGGCGAGCAGTACTTC

v_gene: TRBV10-3
abundance: few
d_gene: TRBD2
j_gene: TRBJ2-7
CDR3aa: CAISESGLAGGNEQYF
CDR3nt: TGTGCCATCAGTGAGTCAGGACTAGCGGGAGGTAACGAGCAGTACTTC

v_gene: TRBV14
abundance: NA
d_gene: NA
j_gene: TRBJ1-1
CDR3aa: CASSQTGSRTEAFF
CDR3nt: TGTGCCAGCAGCCAAACCGGGTCGCGTACTGAAGCTTTCTTT

v_gene: TRBV5-1
abundance: NA
d_gene: NA
j_gene: TRBJ1-1
CDR3aa: CASSLIPPGGGRTEAFF
CDR3nt: TGCGCCAGCAGCTTGATCCCCCCCGGGGGGGGGCGGACTGAAGCTTTCTTT

v_gene: TRBV7-2
abundance: many
d_gene: NA
j_gene: TRBJ1-3
CDR3aa: CASSLASAAGNTIYF
CDR3nt: TGTGCCAGCAGCTTAGCGTCGGCAGCTGGAAACACCATATATTTT

v_gene: TRBV5-4
abundance: NA
d_gene: TRBD1
j_gene: TRBJ2-2
CDR3aa: CASSPGQGRNTGELFF
CDR3nt: TGTGCCAGCAGCCCCGGACAGGGGAGGAACACCGGGGAGCTGTTTTTT

v_gene: TRBV27
abundance: few
d_gene: NA
j_gene: TRBJ1-5
CDR3aa: CASSLFGQLNQPQHF
CDR3nt: TGTGCCAGCAGTTTGTTCGGACAGCTAAATCAGCCCCAGCATTTT

v_gene: TRBV5-1
abundance: few
d_gene: TRBD2
j_gene: TRBJ2-3
CDR3aa: CASSQMGTSGSTDTQYF
CDR3nt: TGCGCCAGCAGCCAGATGGGGACTAGCGGGAGCACAGATACGCAGTATTTT

v_gene: TRBV6-2/TRBV6-3
abundance: NA
d_gene: NA
j_gene: TRBJ2-3
CDR3aa: CAAGASGSTDTQYF
CDR3nt: TGTGCCGCAGGGGCTAGCGGAAGCACAGATACGCAGTATTTT

v_gene: TRBV9
abundance: many
d_gene: NA
j_gene: TRBJ1-3
CDR3aa: CASSAASGNTIYF
CDR3nt: TGTGCCAGCAGCGCCGCCTCCGGAAACACCATATATTTT

v_gene: TRBV15
abundance: NA
d_gene: TRBD1
j_gene: TRBJ2-5
CDR3aa: CATTRQGDETQYF
CDR3nt: TGTGCCACCACGCGACAGGGCGACGAGACCCAGTACTTC

v_gene: TRBV19
abundance: NA
d_gene: NA
j_gene: TRBJ1-4
CDR3aa: CASSTTREKLFF
CDR3nt: TGTGCCAGTAGTACGACCCGCGAAAAACTGTTTTTT

v_gene: TRBV24-1
abundance: NA
d_gene: NA
j_gene: TRBJ2-7
CDR3aa: CATSAPHQTVYEQYF
CDR3nt: TGTGCCACCAGTGCCCCCCATCAGACGGTGTACGAGCAGTACTTC

v_gene: TRBV6-4
abundance: few
d_gene: TRBD1
j_gene: TRBJ1-2
CDR3aa: CASSETGASGYTF
CDR3nt: TGTGCCAGCAGTGAGACAGGGGCTAGTGGCTACACCTTC

v_gene: TRBV28
abundance: few
d_gene: NA
j_gene: TRBJ2-1
CDR3aa: CASKGAGSYNEQFF
CDR3nt: TGTGCCAGCAAGGGTGCAGGGTCCTACAATGAGCAGTTCTTC

v_gene: TRBV4-2
abundance: NA
d_gene: NA
j_gene: TRBJ2-3
CDR3aa: CASSQGSFGDTQYF
CDR3nt: TGTGCCAGCAGCCAAGGTAGTTTCGGAGATACGCAGTATTTT

v_gene: TRBV20-1
abundance: many
d_gene: NA
j_gene: TRBJ2-4
CDR3aa: CSATLPWEVGKYF
CDR3nt: TGCAGTGCTACACTTCCGTGGGAAGTGGGGAAGTACTTC

v_gene: TRBV20-1
abundance: NA
d_gene: TRBD1
j_gene: TRBJ2-7
CDR3aa: CSATGQGAYEQYF
CDR3nt: TGCAGTGCTACTGGACAGGGGGCCTACGAGCAGTACTTC

v_gene: TRBV10-3
abundance: NA
d_gene: TRBD2
j_gene: TRBJ2-7
CDR3aa: CATTGGGGIHEEYF
CDR3nt: TGTGCCACCACGGGTGGCGGGGGTATCCACGAGGAGTACTTC

v_gene: TRBV5-5
abundance: NA
d_gene: NA
j_gene: TRBJ1-4
CDR3aa: CASSVLPETTNEKLFF
CDR3nt: TGTGCCAGCAGCGTCCTTCCTGAGACAACTAATGAAAAACTGTTTTTT

v_gene: TRBV29-1
abundance: few
d_gene: NA
j_gene: TRBJ2-7
CDR3aa: CSVEGTADYEQYF
CDR3nt: TGCAGCGTTGAGGGGACGGCTGACTACGAGCAGTACTTC

v_gene: TRBV4-1
abundance: few
d_gene: NA
j_gene: TRBJ1-4
CDR3aa: CASSRLGGEKLFF
CDR3nt: TGCGCCAGCAGCCGCCTGGGAGGTGAAAAACTGTTTTTT